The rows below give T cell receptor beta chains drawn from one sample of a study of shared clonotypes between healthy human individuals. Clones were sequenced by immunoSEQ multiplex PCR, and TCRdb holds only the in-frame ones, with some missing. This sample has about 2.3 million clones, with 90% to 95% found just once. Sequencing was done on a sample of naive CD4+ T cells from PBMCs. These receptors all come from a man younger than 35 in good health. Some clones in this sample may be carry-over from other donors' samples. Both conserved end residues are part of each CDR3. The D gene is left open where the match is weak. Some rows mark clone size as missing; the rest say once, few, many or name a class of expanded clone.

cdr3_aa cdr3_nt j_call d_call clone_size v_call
CARSLVQNTGELFF TGTGCCAGAAGCTTGGTACAGAACACCGGGGAGCTGTTTTTT TRBJ2-2 . . TRBV5-3
CASSPRQGSHYEQYF TGTGCCAGCTCACCGAGGCAGGGATCCCACTACGAGCAGTACTTC TRBJ2-7 . . TRBV18
CASSGTAAEAFF TGTGCCAGCTCAGGGACAGCGGCTGAAGCTTTCTTT TRBJ1-1 TRBD1 . TRBV18
CSVEGFGANVLTF TGCAGCGTTGAGGGGTTTGGGGCCAACGTCCTGACTTTC TRBJ2-6 . . TRBV29-1
CASSLGQNSNQPQHF TGTGCCAGCAGCTTGGGGCAGAATAGCAATCAGCCCCAGCATTTT TRBJ1-5 . . TRBV5-6
CASSSPVDRVTEAFF TGTGCCAGCAGCTCACCAGTAGACAGGGTCACTGAAGCTTTCTTT TRBJ1-1 TRBD1 . TRBV5-4
CASSLTSGPYEQYF TGTGCCAGCAGCCTGACTAGCGGTCCGTACGAGCAGTACTTC TRBJ2-7 TRBD2 . TRBV7-9
CSAGTSGYNEQFF TGCAGCGCCGGGACTAGCGGTTACAATGAGCAGTTCTTC TRBJ2-1 TRBD2 . TRBV29-1
CASSQGQGAEGYTF TGTGCCAGCAGCCAGGGACAGGGGGCGGAAGGCTACACCTTC TRBJ1-2 TRBD1 once TRBV6-6
CASSDLGGTTGWDEQFF TGCGCCAGCAGCGACCTGGGTGGGACAACCGGGTGGGATGAGCAGTTCTTC TRBJ2-1 . . TRBV5-1
CASSPGTANTEAFF TGCGCCAGCAGCCCTGGGACAGCGAACACTGAAGCTTTCTTT TRBJ1-1 TRBD1 . TRBV5-1
CASSWRYGYTF TGTGCCAGCAGCTGGAGATATGGCTACACCTTC TRBJ1-2 . . TRBV28
CASSPRTAGSAGAQHF TGTGCCAGCTCCCCGAGGACAGCGGGTTCAGCTGGGGCCCAGCATTTT TRBJ1-5 . once TRBV18
CASRGDTYEQYF TGTGCCAGCAGGGGGGACACCTACGAGCAGTACTTC TRBJ2-7 . . TRBV28
CASSYSPLGAVETQYF TGTGCCAGCAGTTACTCCCCCTTGGGAGCTGTCGAGACCCAGTACTTC TRBJ2-5 . . TRBV6-6
CAWSVDREMEQYF TGTGCCTGGAGTGTAGACAGGGAAATGGAGCAGTACTTC TRBJ2-7 TRBD1 . TRBV30
CASSIAENSNQPQHF TGTGCCAGTAGTATCGCAGAGAATAGCAATCAGCCCCAGCATTTT TRBJ1-5 . . TRBV19
CASSLSSGPNTEAFF TGTGCCAGCAGCTTATCCTCCGGGCCGAACACTGAAGCTTTCTTT TRBJ1-1 . . TRBV11-3
CASEIGGIPGYGYTF TGTGCCAGCGAGATTGGGGGGATTCCGGGCTATGGCTACACCTTC TRBJ1-2 . . TRBV28
CASSPPPGARYNEQFF TGTGCCAGCTCACCACCGCCGGGGGCGCGGTACAATGAGCAGTTCTTC TRBJ2-1 . once TRBV18
CASSLSRREQYF TGTGCCAGCAGCTTATCCCGACGCGAGCAGTACTTC TRBJ2-7 . . TRBV7-9
CASSLYGTGVKNEQFF TGTGCCAGCAGTTTATACGGGACAGGGGTTAAAAATGAGCAGTTCTTC TRBJ2-1 TRBD1 . TRBV28
CASSLPGQGIYEQYF TGTGCCAGTAGTCTGCCGGGACAGGGGATCTACGAGCAGTACTTC TRBJ2-7 TRBD1 . TRBV19
CASYPGQGASGYTF TGCGCCAGTTACCCGGGACAGGGGGCGTCTGGCTACACCTTC TRBJ1-2 TRBD1 . TRBV5-1
CASSPLVDVPGDEKLFF TGTGCCAGCAGCCCACTGGTCGACGTTCCAGGGGATGAAAAACTGTTTTTT TRBJ1-4 . . TRBV9
CATSNRDRVGEKLFF TGTGCCACCAGCAACCGGGACAGGGTGGGTGAAAAACTGTTTTTT TRBJ1-4 TRBD1 once TRBV15
CIVDRGGTEAFF TGTATTGTGGACAGGGGAGGAACTGAAGCTTTCTTT TRBJ1-1 TRBD1 few TRBV30
CASSQPGAGVGHEQYF TGTGCCAGCAGCCAACCAGGGGCCGGGGTTGGTCACGAGCAGTACTTC TRBJ2-7 . . TRBV4-2
CASSTDTGELFF TGTGCCAGCAGCACGGACACCGGGGAGCTGTTTTTT TRBJ2-2 . . TRBV7-9
CASSVGTGDGYTF TGTGCCAGCAGCGTAGGGACAGGGGACGGCTACACCTTC TRBJ1-2 TRBD1 . TRBV7-9
CAWSEDSGSPLHF TGTGCCTGGAGTGAGGACAGCGGGTCACCCCTCCACTTT TRBJ1-6 . . TRBV30
CASSPGQGLSETQYF TGTGCCAGCTCACCGGGACAGGGGTTGTCAGAGACCCAGTACTTC TRBJ2-5 TRBD1 . TRBV18
CASSSPTASMNTEAFF TGTGCCAGCAGCTCCCCTACGGCCTCAATGAACACTGAAGCTTTCTTT TRBJ1-1 . once TRBV5-4
CASSPDRGVLRNEQYF TGTGCCAGCTCACCGGACCGCGGCGTCTTGAGGAACGAGCAGTACTTC TRBJ2-7 . . TRBV18
CASGLSQRATEAFF TGTGCTAGTGGTTTGAGTCAGAGGGCCACTGAAGCTTTCTTT TRBJ1-1 . . TRBV12-5
CASSASGPSTDTQYF TGTGCCAGCAGCGCCAGCGGGCCCAGCACAGATACGCAGTATTTT TRBJ2-3 . . TRBV9
CASSRQGRTEAFF TGCGCCAGCAGTCGACAGGGACGGACTGAAGCTTTCTTT TRBJ1-1 TRBD1 once TRBV10-2
CASSQVWGTDITDTQYF TGCGCCAGCAGCCAAGTTTGGGGAACGGATATCACAGATACGCAGTATTTT TRBJ2-3 . . TRBV4-1
CASSFTAGPGNTIYF TGTGCCAGCAGCTTTACAGCTGGCCCTGGAAACACCATATATTTT TRBJ1-3 . . TRBV7-2
CSAAGQSYEQYF TGCAGCGCGGCGGGACAGAGCTACGAGCAGTACTTC TRBJ2-7 . . TRBV29-1
CASSLGGRTDTQYF TGTGCCAGCAGCTTAGGAGGGCGGACAGATACGCAGTATTTT TRBJ2-3 . . TRBV7-7
CASRGLAENNEQFF TGTGCCTCGCGGGGACTAGCGGAAAACAATGAGCAGTTCTTC TRBJ2-1 TRBD2 . TRBV30
CASSVVGARAETQYF TGTGCCAGCAGCGTAGTTGGGGCGCGGGCGGAGACCCAGTACTTC TRBJ2-5 . . TRBV9
CASSRGGGSGANVLTF TGTGCCAGCAGCCGAGGTGGGGGCTCTGGGGCCAACGTCCTGACTTTC TRBJ2-6 . . TRBV5-4
CASSSLNRDSAYEQYF TGTGCCAGCAGCTCCCTGAACCGGGACTCCGCCTACGAGCAGTACTTC TRBJ2-7 . . TRBV7-8
CASSLNSYNEQFF TGTGCCAGCAGTCTTAACTCCTACAATGAGCAGTTCTTC TRBJ2-1 . . TRBV7-3
CASSLGRSTNEKLFF TGTGCCAGCAGCTTAGGGAGATCAACTAATGAAAAACTGTTTTTT TRBJ1-4 . . TRBV7-2
CASSFTSGSDTQYF TGCGCCAGCAGCTTCACTAGCGGGTCAGATACGCAGTATTTT TRBJ2-3 TRBD2 . TRBV5-1
CSAGTGIEAFF TGCAGTGCCGGGACAGGGATTGAAGCTTTCTTT TRBJ1-1 TRBD1 . TRBV20-1
CASSSKREGSYEQYF TGTGCCAGCAGCTCTAAGCGGGAGGGCTCCTACGAGCAGTACTTC TRBJ2-7 TRBD2 . TRBV5-4
CASSPGTANTEAFF TGTGCCAGCAGCCCCGGGACGGCCAACACTGAAGCTTTCTTT TRBJ1-1 . . TRBV7-2
CATSTASEGLHGYTF TGTGCCACCAGCACAGCTTCGGAAGGGTTACATGGCTACACCTTC TRBJ1-2 . . TRBV15
CASSQSPRFTDYGYTF TGCGCCAGCAGTCAATCGCCAAGGTTCACGGACTATGGCTACACCTTC TRBJ1-2 . . TRBV23-1
CATSRDQGNGGYTF TGTGCCACCAGCAGAGATCAAGGGAACGGCGGCTACACCTTC TRBJ1-2 . . TRBV15
CASSPWDRSYEQYF TGCGCCAGCAGCCCCTGGGACAGATCCTACGAGCAGTACTTC TRBJ2-7 TRBD1 . TRBV4-1